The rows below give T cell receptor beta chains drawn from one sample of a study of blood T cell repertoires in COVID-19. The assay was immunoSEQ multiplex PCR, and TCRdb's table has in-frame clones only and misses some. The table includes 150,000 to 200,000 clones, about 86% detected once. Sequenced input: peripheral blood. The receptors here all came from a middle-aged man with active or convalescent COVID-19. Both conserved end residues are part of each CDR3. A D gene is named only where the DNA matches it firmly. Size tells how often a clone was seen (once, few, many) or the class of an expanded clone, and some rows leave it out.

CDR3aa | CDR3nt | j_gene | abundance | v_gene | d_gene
CASSSSLSGRRETQYF | TGTGCCAGTAGTAGCTCTCTCAGCGGGAGGCGAGAGACCCAGTACTTC | TRBJ2-5 | - | TRBV19 | TRBD2
CASRTEVTNYGYTF | TGTGCCAGCAGAACAGAAGTCACTAACTATGGCTACACCTTC | TRBJ1-2 | - | TRBV2 | -
CASSGPDRANSPLHF | TGTGCCAGCAGTGGGCCCGACAGGGCCAATTCACCCCTCCACTTT | TRBJ1-6 | - | TRBV25-1 | TRBD1
CASTRLAGTGETQYF | TGTGCCAGCACCCGACTAGCGGGGACGGGAGAGACCCAGTACTTC | TRBJ2-5 | once | TRBV9 | TRBD2
CASSPPLGQGMNTEAFF | TGTGCCAGCTCACCACCCTTAGGACAGGGGATGAACACTGAAGCTTTCTTT | TRBJ1-1 | - | TRBV18 | TRBD1
CASSLTSGGPGDTQYF | TGTGCCAGCAGCTTAACTAGCGGGGGGCCGGGAGATACGCAGTATTTT | TRBJ2-3 | - | TRBV7-2 | TRBD2
CASSTKTGGLNEQFF | TGTGCCAGTAGTACAAAAACAGGGGGCCTGAATGAGCAGTTCTTC | TRBJ2-1 | - | TRBV19 | TRBD1
CASSQEPGTGTSPLHF | TGTGCCAGCAGCCAAGAGCCCGGGACAGGGACTTCACCCCTCCACTTT | TRBJ1-6 | - | TRBV3-1/TRBV3-2 | TRBD1
CASSSKLAGVTDTQYF | TGTGCCAGCAGCTCCAAACTAGCGGGAGTCACAGATACGCAGTATTTT | TRBJ2-3 | - | TRBV11-2 | TRBD2
CATRDRENTEAFF | TGTGCCACTCGGGACAGGGAGAACACTGAAGCTTTCTTT | TRBJ1-1 | - | TRBV27 | TRBD1
CASSLTGACF | TGTGCCAGCAGCTTGACAGGGGCGTGCTTC | TRBJ2-7 | - | TRBV21-1 | -
CASSFDRGADNEQFF | TGTGCCAGCAGCTTCGACAGGGGAGCGGACAATGAGCAGTTCTTC | TRBJ2-1 | - | TRBV5-4 | TRBD1
CASSRIAGELFF | TGCGCCAGCAGCCGTATCGCCGGGGAGCTGTTTTTT | TRBJ2-2 | - | TRBV4-3 | -
CAWNPGTGPGELFF | TGTGCCTGGAACCCCGGGACAGGGCCCGGGGAGCTGTTTTTT | TRBJ2-2 | - | TRBV30 | TRBD1
CAWSRRLPREAFF | TGTGCCTGGAGTCGTAGACTCCCGAGGGAAGCTTTCTTT | TRBJ1-1 | - | TRBV30 | -
CATSLTGTPSEEQYF | TGTGCCACCAGTCTGACCGGGACACCATCGGAGGAGCAGTACTTC | TRBJ2-7 | - | TRBV24-1 | -
CSVELPRASAYNEQFF | TGCAGCGTTGAATTGCCTCGGGCTAGCGCGTACAATGAGCAGTTCTTC | TRBJ2-1 | - | TRBV29-1 | -
CASSTTGAGNTIYF | TGTGCCAGCAGTACGACAGGGGCGGGAAACACCATATATTTT | TRBJ1-3 | - | TRBV27 | TRBD1
CASSRSGSTDGYTF | TGTGCCAGCAGCCGCAGCGGGAGTACGGACGGCTACACCTTC | TRBJ1-2 | - | TRBV3-1/TRBV3-2 | -
CASSLDGQGSTDTQYF | TGCGCCAGCAGCTTAGATGGACAGGGATCCACAGATACGCAGTATTTT | TRBJ2-3 | - | TRBV5-1 | TRBD1
CASRHGSKLFF | TGTGCCAGCAGACATGGTTCAAAGCTGTTTTTT | TRBJ2-2 | - | TRBV7-2 | -
CSASLPGWSYEQFF | TGCAGTGCTAGTCTCCCAGGTTGGTCCTATGAGCAGTTCTTC | TRBJ2-1 | - | TRBV20-1 | -
CASSPSTSGSPYEQYF | TGTGCCAGCTCACCCTCGACTAGCGGGAGTCCCTACGAGCAGTACTTC | TRBJ2-7 | few | TRBV18 | TRBD2
CAWSMEWRLSGELFF | TGTGCCTGGAGTATGGAGTGGAGGCTGAGTGGGGAGCTGTTTTTT | TRBJ2-2 | - | TRBV30 | -
CATGGREAFF | TGTGCGACCGGGGGGAGGGAAGCTTTCTTT | TRBJ1-1 | - | TRBV3-1/TRBV3-2 | -
CASSQTGSGNTIYF | TGTGCCAGCTCCCAGACAGGCTCTGGAAACACCATATATTTT | TRBJ1-3 | - | TRBV18 | -
CASRRTGVGGFTGELFF | TGTGCCAGCAGGCGAACGGGTGTCGGGGGGTTCACCGGGGAGCTGTTTTTT | TRBJ2-2 | - | TRBV2 | TRBD2
CASSLQNTGELFF | TGTGCCAGCAGCTTGCAGAACACCGGGGAGCTGTTTTTT | TRBJ2-2 | - | TRBV5-5 | -
CASSFQTETNYGYTF | TGCGCCAGCAGCTTCCAGACAGAGACTAACTATGGCTACACCTTC | TRBJ1-2 | - | TRBV5-1 | -
CASRRGHSNTEAFF | TGTGCCAGCAGAAGAGGACACTCGAACACTGAAGCTTTCTTT | TRBJ1-1 | - | TRBV7-2 | -
CASSSQGGQGDEQYF | TGTGCCAGCAGCTCCCAGGGGGGACAGGGCGACGAGCAGTACTTC | TRBJ2-7 | - | TRBV11-3 | TRBD1
CASRFDRGLGGELFF | TGCGCCAGCAGATTCGACAGGGGGCTAGGCGGGGAGCTGTTTTTT | TRBJ2-2 | - | TRBV10-2 | TRBD1
CASSTTARTEVAQYF | TGTGCCAGCAGCACGACAGCGCGTACAGAGGTGGCCCAGTACTTC | TRBJ2-5 | once | TRBV11-2 | -
CASSQEGQGHYGYTF | TGTGCCAGCAGCCAAGAGGGCCAGGGGCACTATGGCTACACCTTC | TRBJ1-2 | - | TRBV3-1/TRBV3-2 | -
CASSSPSGGRTYEQYF | TGTGCCAGCAGCTCCCCTAGCGGGGGCCGAACCTACGAGCAGTACTTC | TRBJ2-7 | - | TRBV3-1/TRBV3-2 | TRBD2
CASSTTTDTQYF | TGTGCCAGCAGTACAACCACAGATACGCAGTATTTT | TRBJ2-3 | - | TRBV27 | -
CASGGTQPQHF | TGTGCCAGCGGGGGGACTCAGCCCCAGCATTTT | TRBJ1-5 | once | TRBV27 | -
CATSDSTGGGAYEQYF | TGTGCCACCAGTGACTCGACAGGGGGAGGAGCCTACGAGCAGTACTTC | TRBJ2-7 | - | TRBV24-1 | TRBD1